A selection of T cell receptor beta chains follows, all from one sample in a study of graft-versus-host responses after intestinal transplantation. For these receptors, no antigen is known. Here immunoSEQ multiplex PCR was the method, and the copy in TCRdb shows in-frame clones only, minus some. The sample holds around 88,000 clones; 75% to 95% are singletons and the top ten take 7% to 9.5%. Sequenced here: unstimulated CD8+ T cells sorted from spleen or lymph node cells, sampled before transplant. The receptors stem from a human donor who was the organ donor for an intestinal transplant. The CDR3 runs from the conserved cysteine through the conserved F or W. The D gene is left open where the match is weak. Clone sizes are given selectively: once, few, many, or a class where the clone is expanded.

j_call	v_call	clone_size	d_call	cdr3_nt	cdr3_aa
TRBJ2-1	TRBV19	few	-	TGTGCCAGTAGTATAGATGTTGTCCTGAATGAGCAGTTCTTC	CASSIDVVLNEQFF
TRBJ1-5	TRBV4-1	-	-	TGCGCCAGCAGCCCCTTGAACAGGCGAAATCAGCCCCAGCATTTT	CASSPLNRRNQPQHF
TRBJ2-2	TRBV29-1	-	-	TGCAGCGTTGAAGGGGGTGCCGGGGAGCTGTTTTTT	CSVEGGAGELFF
TRBJ1-6	TRBV6-5	-	-	TGTGCCAGCATAAAGTACTCACCCCTCCACTTT	CASIKYSPLHF
TRBJ2-1	TRBV2	-	TRBD2	TGTGCCAGCAGACAGACTAGCGGGGAGTACAATGAGCAGTTCTTC	CASRQTSGEYNEQFF
TRBJ2-1	TRBV6-5	-	TRBD2	TGTGCCAGCGGCCAGCGGGGGGGGCATGAGCAGTTCTTC	CASGQRGGHEQFF
TRBJ2-1	TRBV7-8	-	-	TGTGCCAGCAGCTTAATGTGGGACAATGAGCAGTTCTTC	CASSLMWDNEQFF
TRBJ1-1	TRBV10-3	few	-	TGTGCCACCAAGGGGAATCTGAACACTGAAGCTTTCTTT	CATKGNLNTEAFF
TRBJ1-2	TRBV10-3	-	TRBD1	TGTGCCATCAGTGATCCAGGGGGAACTTATGGCTACACCTTC	CAISDPGGTYGYTF
TRBJ1-2	TRBV19	-	-	TGTGCCAGTATGTCCCGGTATGGCTACACCTTC	CASMSRYGYTF
TRBJ1-1	TRBV27	-	-	TGTGCCAGCAGTTTCTTCCACAAAGCTGGGACTGAAGCTTTCTTT	CASSFFHKAGTEAFF
TRBJ1-2	TRBV7-9	once	TRBD1	TGTGCCAGCAGCGACGACAGGGGCCACAGGGGCTACACCTTC	CASSDDRGHRGYTF
TRBJ1-5	TRBV6-5	-	-	TGTGCCAGCAGTTCACAGCCAGGGGGCAATCAGCCCCAGCATTTT	CASSSQPGGNQPQHF
TRBJ2-7	TRBV27	-	-	TGTGCCAGCAGTAGAGGGGGATTTAAGATCGACGAGCAGTACTTC	CASSRGGFKIDEQYF
TRBJ2-2	TRBV7-8	-	-	TGTGCCAGCAGCTCCGGGACCGGGGAGCTGTTTTTT	CASSSGTGELFF
TRBJ1-1	TRBV11-3	medium-sized	TRBD1	TGTGCCAGCACGCCTCCGGGACAGATGAACACTGAAGCTTTCTTT	CASTPPGQMNTEAFF
TRBJ2-7	TRBV2	-	-	TGTGCCAGCAGTGAAGGCGGCCAGTTCTACGAGCAGTACTTC	CASSEGGQFYEQYF
TRBJ1-2	TRBV4-1	-	TRBD1	TGCGCCAGCAGCCAAGATCGCAGGGCACGGACAGGAGGCTACACCTTC	CASSQDRRARTGGYTF
TRBJ1-1	TRBV5-1	-	-	TGCGCCAGCAGCTTATCCGGGCGGGACACTGAAGCTTTCTTT	CASSLSGRDTEAFF
TRBJ2-7	TRBV5-6	-	TRBD2	TGTGCCAGCAGCGGAGTACTAGCGGGAGTCTACGAGCAGTACTTC	CASSGVLAGVYEQYF
TRBJ2-3	TRBV9	-	-	TGTGCCAGCAGTGCTTGGGGTAGCACAGATACGCAGTATTTT	CASSAWGSTDTQYF
TRBJ2-1	TRBV5-1	-	-	TGCGCCAGCAGGAAGGCAGGCAACTACAATGAGCAGTTCTTC	CASRKAGNYNEQFF
TRBJ2-2	TRBV5-1	-	TRBD2	TGCGCCAGCAGATGGACTAGCGGCGCCCTTTTCGGGGAGCTGTTTTTT	CASRWTSGALFGELFF
TRBJ2-2	TRBV7-2	-	TRBD1	TGTGCCAGCAGCTTAGTGGTCCAGGGGGCGATTGACACCGGGGAGCTGTTTTTT	CASSLVVQGAIDTGELFF
TRBJ2-2	TRBV4-1	-	TRBD2	TGCGCCAGTAGCCAAGGGACTAGCGGCGGCTTTCAAGGGGAGCTGTTTTTC	CASSQGTSGGFQGELFF
TRBJ1-1	TRBV4-2	-	-	TGTGCCAGCAGCCAAGAGGGCGGGACTGAAGCTTTCTTT	CASSQEGGTEAFF
TRBJ2-7	TRBV2	-	-	TGTGCCAGCAGTGAGTTGGGGCTCACCTACGAGCAGTACTTC	CASSELGLTYEQYF
TRBJ2-7	TRBV5-1	-	-	TGCGCCAGCAGCCTGGTAGGTTCCTACGAGCAGTACTTC	CASSLVGSYEQYF
TRBJ1-1	TRBV19	once	-	TGTGCCACAGGGAGGGGCTGGAACACTGAAGCTTTCTTT	CATGRGWNTEAFF
TRBJ2-7	TRBV10-2	few	TRBD2	TGCGCCAGCAGTGATTCGGGGGGGCCTTACGAGCAGTACTTC	CASSDSGGPYEQYF
TRBJ2-2	TRBV11-2	-	TRBD2	TGTGCCAGCAGCTTAGATAGGAATAGCGGGGGGGCCTTGGCCGGGGAGCTGTTTTTT	CASSLDRNSGGALAGELFF
TRBJ2-1	TRBV9	once	-	TGTGCCAGCAGCCCCAGTCCAGATGAGCAGTTCTTC	CASSPSPDEQFF
TRBJ1-2	TRBV25-1	-	-	TGTGCCAGCAGCGGGCCGGGGACTTTCACTGGCTACACCTTC	CASSGPGTFTGYTF
TRBJ2-1	TRBV7-3	-	-	TGTGCCAGCAGTTTAGGGTACTACAATGAGCAGTTCTTC	CASSLGYYNEQFF
TRBJ2-1	TRBV4-1	-	TRBD1	TGCGCCAGCAGCCTAGGGGACAGGGCTCCATACAATGAGCAGTTCTTC	CASSLGDRAPYNEQFF
TRBJ2-6	TRBV2	-	-	TGTGCCAGCAGTGTAACATACAGGGTCTCTGGGGCCAACGTCCTGACTTTC	CASSVTYRVSGANVLTF
TRBJ2-5	TRBV30	-	TRBD1	TGTGCCTGGACTCCCAGGGACAGCCAAGAGACCCAGTACTTC	CAWTPRDSQETQYF
TRBJ2-3	TRBV7-3	-	TRBD2	TGTGCCAGCAGTTTAGCGGGAGCCCCAGATACGCAGTATTTT	CASSLAGAPDTQYF
TRBJ2-1	TRBV9	-	-	TGTGCCAGCAGTCCCTCTCCCGACGGAGGCAATGAGCAGTTCTTC	CASSPSPDGGNEQFF
TRBJ1-1	TRBV5-6	-	-	TGTGCCAGCAGCTTGTTGGGGCAGAACACTGAAGCTTTCTTT	CASSLLGQNTEAFF
TRBJ2-7	TRBV12-5	-	-	TGTGCTAGTGGTTTGGTGCCCTCAGTGAGGGAATACTACGAGCAGTACTTC	CASGLVPSVREYYEQYF
TRBJ1-1	TRBV5-1	-	TRBD1	TGCGCCAGCAGCTTGGCCGCCACAGGGGTCAACACTGAAGCTTTCTTT	CASSLAATGVNTEAFF
TRBJ2-3	TRBV4-1	-	TRBD2	TGCGCCAGCAGCCAAGCTCTAGCGGGTAACACAGATACGCAGTATTTT	CASSQALAGNTDTQYF
TRBJ2-4	TRBV27	once	-	TGTGCCAGCAGTCTAACCGCCGGATCTGACATTCAGTACTTC	CASSLTAGSDIQYF
TRBJ1-1	TRBV4-1	-	-	TGCGCCAGCAGTCCGGCGGGAGTGGACACTGAAGCTTTCTTT	CASSPAGVDTEAFF
TRBJ1-2	TRBV7-9	-	TRBD1	TGTGCCAGCAGCTTAAACAGGGGCTATGGCTACACCTTC	CASSLNRGYGYTF
TRBJ1-1	TRBV19	-	-	TGTGCCAGTAGCCTGTGGGGTACAACTGAAGCTTTCTTT	CASSLWGTTEAFF
TRBJ2-7	TRBV5-6	-	TRBD1	TGTGCCAGCAGCCGTGGGGACAGGGTATTCGAGCAGTACTTC	CASSRGDRVFEQYF
TRBJ2-7	TRBV11-2	-	-	TGTGCCAGCAGTTTAATCACGGGGCAGTACTTC	CASSLITGQYF
TRBJ2-7	TRBV11-3	-	-	TGTGCCAGCAATTTGAGGGGTACGGACGAGCAGTACTTC	CASNLRGTDEQYF
TRBJ2-1	TRBV11-2	-	-	TGTGCCAGCAGCTTAGATCTGGAGCAGTTCTTC	CASSLDLEQFF
TRBJ1-4	TRBV10-3	few	TRBD1	TGTGCCATCAGTGACCCGCCCGACAGGGACGAAAAACTGTTTTTT	CAISDPPDRDEKLFF
TRBJ1-6	TRBV5-6	-	TRBD1	TGTGCCAGCAGCTTGGTTTGGGACAGGGGGCAGTCACCCCTCCACTTT	CASSLVWDRGQSPLHF
TRBJ2-7	TRBV4-1	-	TRBD2	TGCGCCAGCGCGGAACTAGCGGGTTTCAGCTCCTACGAGCAGTACTTC	CASAELAGFSSYEQYF
TRBJ1-2	TRBV13	medium-sized	TRBD1	TGTGCCAGCAGCGGCGACAGGGAGGCTGGCTACACCTTC	CASSGDREAGYTF
TRBJ2-7	TRBV29-1	-	-	TGCAGCGTTGAACTAGACAGCGAGCAGTACTTC	CSVELDSEQYF
TRBJ2-3	TRBV9	-	TRBD1	TGTGCCAGCAGCGCCACAGGGGCGCTCACAGATACGCAGTATTTT	CASSATGALTDTQYF
TRBJ1-1	TRBV7-9	-	-	TGTGCCAGCAGTACCGGGACGGACAACACTGAAGCTTTCTTT	CASSTGTDNTEAFF
TRBJ1-1	TRBV5-1	-	-	TGCGCCAGCAGCTTGGGTGACAGCAACACTGAAGCTTTCTTT	CASSLGDSNTEAFF